This entry is about one T cell receptor beta chain. This CDR3 is built from 23 residues. Replicate PCRs run on sorted subsets employed 150 to 250 ng DNA, around 31,000 T cell genomes. Data came from immunoSEQ multiplex PCR; TCRdb stores just in-frame clones and leaves some out. The table lists approximately 1.5 million clones, roughly 98% of them singletons. This record comes from a study of shared clonotypes between healthy human individuals. On the study more broadly: In total, the donors were a couple of women and a few men aged 18 to 49.

The sample comprised naive CD4+ T cells sorted from blood. The subset is: CD45RA+ positively selected. The chain carries TRBV21-1 and TRBJ2-6; TRBD2, as called in the table, went unchecked against the DNA. TRBV21-1 is termed a pseudogene. This TCR was recovered from a man aged 25 to 45 in good health. CDR3: CASSATPRGRRTFVCSGANVLTF. CDR3 DNA sequence: TGTGCCAGCAGCGCCACACCACGCGGACGGCGGACTTTCGTCTGCTCTGGGGCCAACGTCCTGACTTTC.